This TCR beta chain is from a study of cytomegalovirus exposure and HLA in healthy donors. Whole-study results and caveats: The number of N-insertions in an Asian-associated ancestry cluster was reportedly below the roughly 700-donor mean in a later analysis. Looking again later, the authors saw that most CMV-associated TCR beta chains seemed HLA-restricted.

The germline gives CDR1 SGHVS, CDR2 FQNEAQ. The CDR3 covers 16 residues. J was trimmed by 4 bases and V by 5 bases; bases with no gene match: 10. The primer mix had 60 Vbeta and 13 Jbeta primers. Some clones are missing from TCRdb's copy, which holds only in-frame ones; the method was immunoSEQ multiplex PCR. The sample includes 150,000 to 170,000 clones, about 76% of them seen just once. As concerns this clone: Its antigen is not known.

The chain combines TRBV7-8 with TRBJ1-3, with 8 bases aligning to TRBD1. The sequencing sample was made of PBMCs. The receptor was isolated from a young man in good health and CMV-seropositive. The DNA for the CDR3 is TGTGCCAGCAGCCCACCGAGGACAGGGACAGGAAACACCATATATTTT. Translated: CASSPPRTGTGNTIYF.